This T cell receptor beta chain is from a study of T-cell memory formation after mild COVID-19. Study in general: Largely, the TCR clusters proved donor specific. Study results and caveats: Second-wave clones peaking on day 37 lacked confirmed SARS-CoV-2 specificity. Shrinking CD4+ clones were chiefly CM and EM; CD8+ ones were chiefly EMRA.

Regarding this clonotype: What it binds is not known.

From 5'RACE with constant-segment primers came TCR alpha and TCR beta cDNA libraries that carried sample barcodes and UMIs. TCRdb reprocessed the 5' RACE reads with MiXCR, giving one entry per CDR3 protein. This table has fewer than 400,000 distinct CDR3 sequences, about a sixth appearing once. The CDR3 runs 14 residues. CDR1 and CDR2 from the germline V gene are LNHNV and YYDKDF (reference sequence). Trimming cost V 5 bases and J 1 base, with 8 bases left between them. Sequences were obtained from PBMCs or a T cell subset sorted from them (not recorded which). The clonotype was recovered from a man between 18 and 35 years old who had mild COVID-19 (a few samples of this study predate the infection). Cell type and time point are not known. This rearrangement joins TRBV15 to TRBJ2-2; D uncertain. The CDR3 nucleotides are TGTGCCACCAGCGGTTCAGGGAACACCGGGGAGCTGTTTTTT. It yields the protein CATSGSGNTGELFF.